Each of the 31 T cell receptor beta chains below was sequenced from the same sample in a study of blood T cell repertoires in COVID-19. Sequencing used immunoSEQ multiplex PCR; TCRdb keeps in-frame clones, though not all of them. Of hundreds of thousands of clones detected, roughly 86% appear once; the ten largest clones hold about 8.4%. Material for sequencing was PBMCs or T cells enriched from blood (not recorded which). The receptor source for this set is a woman in her 30s who had recovered from COVID-19.

The chain links TRBV2 to TRBJ1-1, with 12 bases lining up with TRBD1. The CDR3 length is 18 residues. J gave up 1 base and V 4 bases, and 10 bases lay outside the gene matches. CDR1 is SNHLY, CDR2 FYNNEI, per germline. As DNA, the CDR3 is TGTGCCAGCAGTGCCACCGGGACAGGGGGCTTTGGGAACACTGAAGCTTTCTTT. It yields the protein CASSATGTGGFGNTEAFF.

The genes are TRBV18 and TRBJ2-2; 8 bases are a match to TRBD1. Trimming cost V 5 bases and J 4 bases; bases outside gene matches: 9. The germline V gene encodes CDR1 KGHSH and CDR2 LQKENI. The CDR3 has 16 amino acids. The CDR3 loop reads CASSVMDRAATGELFF. The CDR3 DNA is TGTGCCAGCTCAGTCATGGACAGGGCCGCCACCGGGGAGCTGTTTTTT.

The chain couples TRBV5-1 to TRBJ1-2; 7 bases are shared with TRBD1. Germline CDR1 reads SGHRS; CDR2 reads YFSETQ. The CDR3 loop spans 17 amino acids. The ends lost 0 bases at V and 4 bases at J; junction bases unmatched: 12. CDR3 DNA: TGCGCCAGCAGCTTGGTGTTCGGGACAGCAGACATCTATGGCTACACCTTC. Translation gives CASSLVFGTADIYGYTF.

The chain couples TRBV5-1 to TRBJ1-1, with 7 bases matching TRBD1. In germline, CDR1 is SGHRS, CDR2 YFSETQ. After removal of 2 bases from V and 1 base from J, the junction contained 2 bases not matched to a gene. This CDR3 spans 14 amino acids. In DNA form, the CDR3 reads TGCGCCAGCAGCTTCCACAGGGGGAACACTGAAGCTTTCTTT. Protein: CASSFHRGNTEAFF.

The gene calls are TRBV18 and TRBJ1-2; D is possibly TRBD1 (5 bases). CDR1 is KGHSH, CDR2 LQKENI, per germline. The CDR3 contains 14 residues. V was clipped by 3 bases and J by 6 bases, with 14 bases between them. The CDR3 reads CASSPQGGYDGYTF. In nucleotides, the CDR3 is TGTGCCAGCTCACCCCAGGGAGGGTACGATGGCTACACCTTC.

The rearrangement joins TRBV25-1 to TRBJ1-2; no clear D gene. CDR1 is MGHDK and CDR2 is SYGVNS in the germline V gene. The CDR3 runs to 16 residues. V was pared by 1 base and J by 4 bases, with 16 bases between. The CDR3: CASSELNGVKFYGYTF. In nucleotides, the CDR3 is TGTGCCAGCAGTGAATTGAACGGAGTTAAATTCTATGGCTACACCTTC.

The rearrangement uses TRBV9 and TRBJ2-7; the match to TRBD2 covers 9 bases. The CDR3 consists of 15 residues. J lost 3 bases, V lost 3 bases, and 7 bases had no gene match. CDR1 is SGDLS and CDR2 is YYNGEE in the germline V gene. CDR3: CASSAGLAPSYEQYF. CDR3 in DNA: TGTGCCAGCAGCGCCGGACTAGCGCCAAGCTACGAGCAGTACTTC.

This chain uses TRBV27 with TRBJ2-7; a possible D gene is TRBD2 (5 bases). The CDR3 length is 13 residues. Trimming shortened V by 3 bases and J by 6 bases, and 12 bases separated the two germline ends. Per germline, CDR1 MNHEY and CDR2 SMNVEV (reference sequence). Written as DNA, the CDR3 is TGTGCCAGCAGTTTGGTTCTAGGAGGCGAGCAGTACTTC. It translates to CASSLVLGGEQYF.

The gene calls are TRBV10-3 and TRBJ2-1; no clear D. This CDR3 contains 15 residues. V gave up 8 bases and J gave up 9 bases, with 23 bases separating them. Per the germline V gene, CDR1 is ENHRY and CDR2 is SYGVKD. CDR3 region: CAISSPPLGGPEQFF. The CDR3, as DNA: TGTGCCATCTCCTCGCCACCTTTAGGCGGCCCTGAGCAGTTCTTC.

V usage is TRBV2 and J usage is TRBJ1-2, with 7 bases aligning to TRBD1. This CDR3 has 15 amino acids. The germline V gene encodes CDR1 SNHLY and CDR2 FYNNEI. V shed 4 bases, J shed 0 bases, and the junction held 5 bases outside the gene matches. In nucleotides, the CDR3 is TGTGCCAGCAGTGTCTCTCAGGGGGCTAACTATGGCTACACCTTC. Its protein is CASSVSQGANYGYTF. The full variable domain, completed using reference TRBV2 and TRBJ1-2, is EPEVTQTPSHQVTQMGQEVILRCVPISNHLYFYWYRQILGQKVEFLVSFYNNEISEKSEIFDDQFSVERPDGSNFTLKIRSTKLEDSAMYFCASSVSQGANYGYTFGSGTRLTVV.

The rearrangement uses TRBV24-1 and TRBJ1-2, with 8 bases aligning to TRBD1. This CDR3 region has 16 residues. With 2 bases clipped from V and 6 bases from J, the junction kept 10 bases outside the gene matches. The germline V gene has CDR1 KGHDR and CDR2 SFDVKD. The DNA of the CDR3 is TGTGCCACCAGTGATTCGGACAGGGTCATCGGAAATGGCTACACCTTC. Its translation is CATSDSDRVIGNGYTF.

The chain recombines TRBV6-6 with TRBJ2-3, with a possible D match to TRBD1 (6 bases). V lost 7 bases, J lost 2 bases, and 13 bases lay in between. The CDR3 spans 14 residues. Germline CDR1 and CDR2: MNHNY and SVGAGI (reference sequence). This chain's CDR3 is CASKTGFNTDTQYF. CDR3 coding DNA: TGTGCCAGCAAAACAGGGTTTAACACAGATACGCAGTATTTT.

This chain connects TRBV18 to TRBJ1-3, with D tentatively TRBD1 (6 bases). Germline CDR1 is KGHSH and CDR2 is LQKENI. V dropped 3 bases and J dropped 4 bases, with 13 bases sitting between them. This CDR3 spans 15 amino acids. This CDR3 is CASSPTTGQGNTIYF. In DNA form, the CDR3 reads TGTGCCAGCTCACCCACGACAGGACAGGGAAACACCATATATTTT.

This rearrangement joins TRBV27 to TRBJ1-1; D may be TRBD1 (6 bases). This CDR3 has 15 residues. From germline, CDR1 is MNHEY and CDR2 SMNVEV (reference sequence). The V and J ends lost 6 bases and 4 bases respectively, with 18 bases between them. CDR3 bases: TGTGCCAGCAGGAGGGGCAGGGGCCTTTTCACTGAAGCTTTCTTT. Translating it yields CASRRGRGLFTEAFF.

The chain combines TRBV19 with TRBJ1-5; D may be TRBD1 (5 bases). V was clipped by 5 bases and J by 7 bases, with 18 bases between them. The CDR3 is made up of 15 amino acids. CDR1 and CDR2 (germline): LNHDA, SQIVND (reference sequence). The CDR3 coding sequence is TGTGCCAGTAGTCGGGGGGTGGTCCGGGAACAGCCCCAGCATTTT. As protein: CASSRGVVREQPQHF.

The gene calls are TRBV28 and TRBJ2-5, with 7 bases matching TRBD2. Germline loops: CDR1 MDHEN, CDR2 SYDVKM. Trimming took 5 bases from V and 5 from J; bases not matched to a gene: 11. The CDR3 is 15 amino acids. The CDR3 here is CASSDPGGADETQYF. The CDR3 region has the DNA TGTGCCAGCAGTGACCCGGGGGGAGCGGATGAGACCCAGTACTTC.

This clone was recorded a few times. This chain connects TRBV6-1 to TRBJ2-7; TRBD2 matches at 8 bases. The CDR3 runs to 18 residues. Germline V lookup: CDR1 MNHNS, CDR2 SASEGT. V lost 4 bases and J lost 5; bases outside the gene matches: 19. CDR3 DNA: TGTGCCAGCAGTGCTTCCGGGGACGTAAGCGGGAGAGGCGACGAGCAGTACTTC. This encodes CASSASGDVSGRGDEQYF.

The chain employs TRBV5-5 and TRBJ2-1, with D perhaps matching TRBD1 (6 bases). Germline CDR1 is SGHKS and CDR2 is YYEKEE (reference sequence). The CDR3 has 14 amino acids. V was clipped by 3 bases and J by 3 bases, with 10 bases between them. CDR3 coding DNA: TGTGCCAGCAGCTCACAGGGAAACTACAATGAGCAGTTCTTC. Encoded protein: CASSSQGNYNEQFF.

This clone was seen once. This chain uses TRBV6-5 with TRBJ2-4; 7 bases line up with TRBD1. Germline assignment: CDR1 MNHEY and CDR2 SVGAGI. The CDR3 is 13 amino acids. V was clipped by 4 bases and J by 5 bases; unmatched bases: 2. As DNA, the CDR3 is TGTGCCAGCAGTTGGGACAGAGAAAACATTCAGTACTTC. As protein: CASSWDRENIQYF.

This clone was observed a few times. CDR3 residues: CASSSHDGLFNEQFF. CDR3 in DNA: TGTGCCAGCAGCTCCCACGATGGACTCTTCAATGAGCAGTTCTTC. The rearrangement uses TRBV7-2 and TRBJ2-1, with D tentatively TRBD2 (5 bases). The germline CDR1 and CDR2 sequences are SGHTA and FQGNSA. The V end lost 4 bases, the J end lost 6 bases, and 16 bases lay between the germline ends. The CDR3 sequence is 15 residues long.

V and J are TRBV11-3 and TRBJ1-3, with D unresolved. The V end was cut by 4 bases, the J end by 2 bases, with 6 bases between. Per the germline V gene, CDR1 is SGHNT and CDR2 is YENEEA. The CDR3 extends over 13 amino acids. Written as DNA, the CDR3 is TGTGCCAGCAGCTCCATTCCTGGAAACACCATATATTTT. It encodes CASSSIPGNTIYF.

This chain uses TRBV5-1 with TRBJ1-2, with a tentative D call TRBD1 (6 bases). CDR1 is SGHRS and CDR2 is YFSETQ in the germline V gene. With 0 bases removed from V and 6 bases from J, the gap between germline ends came to 21 bases. This CDR3 region has 17 residues. The CDR3 reads CASSLDGGAATLDGYTF. CDR3 sequence (DNA): TGCGCCAGCAGCTTGGATGGGGGGGCTGCGACTCTTGATGGCTACACCTTC.

The chain combines TRBV19 with TRBJ1-3; tentative D call: TRBD1 (5 bases). The germline V gene encodes CDR1 LNHDA and CDR2 SQIVND (reference sequence). Trimming removed 3 bases at V and 4 bases at J, with 16 bases between. The CDR3 spans 16 residues. The CDR3 is CASSIPVGEIGNTIYF. The CDR3 region has the DNA TGTGCCAGTAGTATTCCGGTAGGGGAAATCGGAAACACCATATATTTT.

The chain combines TRBV9 with TRBJ1-1; D gene uncertain. This CDR3 region has 14 residues. Deletions cut 2 bases from V and 3 bases from J, with 11 bases between. Germline values: CDR1 SGDLS, CDR2 YYNGEE. The CDR3, as DNA: TGTGCCAGCAGCGTCGGGGAATTCGACACTGAAGCTTTCTTT. This encodes CASSVGEFDTEAFF.

The chain recombines TRBV4-1 with TRBJ1-1; 8 nucleotides align to TRBD1. This CDR3 comprises 15 residues. V lost 1 base, J lost 0 bases, and 1 base stayed unmatched. Germline V gene sequence: CDR1 MGHRA, CDR2 YSYEKL. The CDR3 sequence is CASSQGQGMNTEAFF. In nucleotides, the CDR3 is TGCGCCAGCAGCCAAGGACAGGGGATGAACACTGAAGCTTTCTTT.

The chain has TRBV4-1 and TRBJ2-1, with TRBD2 matching 14 bases. This CDR3 contains 16 residues. The V gene's germline CDR1 is MGHRA and CDR2 YSYEKL. With 1 base clipped from V and 5 bases from J, the junction kept 1 base outside the gene matches. DNA of the CDR3: TGCGCCAGCAGCCAAGGGGGACTAGCGGGAGACAATGAGCAGTTCTTC. The encoded protein is CASSQGGLAGDNEQFF.

V gene TRBV3-1 (or the pseudogene TRBV3-2) combines with J gene TRBJ1-6, with a possible D match to TRBD1 (5 bases). The CDR3 extends over 14 amino acids. Germline values: CDR1 LGHDT, CDR2 YNNKEL (reference sequence). The V end was cut by 4 bases, the J end by 6 bases, with 10 bases between. CDR3: CASSPPGANSPLHF. The CDR3 DNA sequence: TGTGCCAGCAGCCCCCCTGGGGCTAATTCACCCCTCCACTTT.

This rearrangement joins TRBV5-1 to TRBJ1-2; 9 nucleotides align to TRBD1. Germline lookup yields CDR1 SGHRS and CDR2 YFSETQ. The ends lost 7 bases at V and 13 bases at J; junction bases unmatched: 14. CDR3 length: 13 residues. CDR3 nucleotides: TGCGCCAGCGGAGATACCCGGGACAGGGATATCACCTTC. Translation: CASGDTRDRDITF.

The chain joins TRBV11-1 to TRBJ1-2; tentative D call: TRBD1 (6 bases). This CDR3 has 12 residues. Trimming stripped 5 bases from V and 5 bases from J, with 9 bases between. Germline CDR1 SGHAT, CDR2 FQDESV (reference sequence). The CDR3 protein is CASSTQGYGYTF. The CDR3 region has the DNA TGTGCCAGCAGCACTCAGGGGTATGGCTACACCTTC.

The chain is built from TRBV7-9 and TRBJ2-7, with a tentative D call TRBD2 (5 bases). Trimming left V 4 bases short and J 7 bases short, with 11 bases between. The length of the CDR3 is 12 residues. CDR1 and CDR2 from the germline V gene are SEHNR and FQNEAQ (reference sequence). In DNA, the CDR3 is TGTGCCAGCAGCTCGCCGACGGGAGAGCAGTACTTC. Its protein is CASSSPTGEQYF.

The chain recombines TRBV7-2 with TRBJ1-1; D gene ambiguous. The CDR3 is 13 amino acids. The germline V gene has CDR1 SGHTA and CDR2 FQGNSA. V dropped 4 bases and J dropped 4 bases, with 10 bases sitting between them. CDR3 DNA: TGTGCCAGCAGCTCCGGTCTAGTCACTGAAGCTTTCTTT. Translation gives CASSSGLVTEAFF.